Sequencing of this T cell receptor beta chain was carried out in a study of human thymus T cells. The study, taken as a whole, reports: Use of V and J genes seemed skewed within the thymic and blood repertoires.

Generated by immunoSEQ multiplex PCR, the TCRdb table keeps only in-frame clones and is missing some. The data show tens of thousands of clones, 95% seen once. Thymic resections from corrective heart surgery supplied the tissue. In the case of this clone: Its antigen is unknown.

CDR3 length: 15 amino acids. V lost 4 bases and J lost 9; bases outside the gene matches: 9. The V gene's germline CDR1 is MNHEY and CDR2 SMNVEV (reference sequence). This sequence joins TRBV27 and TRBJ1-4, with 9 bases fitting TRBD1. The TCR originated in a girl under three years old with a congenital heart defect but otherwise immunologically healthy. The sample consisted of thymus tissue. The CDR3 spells CASSSDRGDKKKLFF. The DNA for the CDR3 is TGTGCCAGCAGTTCCGACAGGGGGGACAAGAAAAAACTGTTTTTT. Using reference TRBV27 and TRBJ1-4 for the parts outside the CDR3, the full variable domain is EAQVTQNPRYLITVTGKKLTVTCSQNMNHEYMSWYRQDPGLGLRQIYYSMNVEVTDKGDVPEGYKVSRKEKRNFPLILESPSPNQTSLYFCASSSDRGDKKKLFFGSGTQLSVL.